The rows below give T cell receptor beta chains drawn from one sample of a study of T cell changes during pregnancy in multiple sclerosis. This table comes from immunoSEQ multiplex PCR, and its TCRdb copy is limited to in-frame clones, with some not included. The sample lists tens of thousands of clones, 93% seen once, with 1.1% to 1.5% in the top ten. The input for sequencing was peripheral blood, taken in the third trimester of pregnancy. These TCRs come from a female donor in good health, enrolled as a control in a pregnancy study. CDR3s include the opening cysteine and the closing phenylalanine or tryptophan. D genes are given only for firm matches. Rows may omit the clone size; those that give it use once, few, many or a size class.

j_gene	abundance	v_gene	d_gene	CDR3nt	CDR3aa
TRBJ2-7	few	TRBV7-9	TRBD2	TGTGCCAGCAGCCCAAGGGGATCTAGCGGGAACGGGGGCGAGCAGTACTTC	CASSPRGSSGNGGEQYF
TRBJ2-1	.	TRBV6-5	TRBD1	TGTGCCAGCAGTTACGGGGACAGGGGATACGAGCAGTTCTTC	CASSYGDRGYEQFF
TRBJ2-1	.	TRBV30	TRBD2	TGTGCCTGGAGTTCGAAGCGGGGATACAATGAGCAGTTCTTC	CAWSSKRGYNEQFF
TRBJ1-4	few	TRBV7-9	.	TGTGCCAGCAGCTTTTTCGGTGATGAAAAACTGTTTTTT	CASSFFGDEKLFF
TRBJ2-3	.	TRBV5-1	.	TGCGCCAGCAGCTTTCACGGGACATCCAGCACAGATACGCAGTATTTT	CASSFHGTSSTDTQYF
TRBJ2-7	.	TRBV6-5	TRBD2	TGTGCCAGCAGTTACGATGGGACTAGCGGCTACGAGCAGTACTTC	CASSYDGTSGYEQYF
TRBJ2-3	.	TRBV27	TRBD2	TGTGCCAGCAGTTTAAGTGAACTAGCGCACGGCACAGATACGCAGTATTTT	CASSLSELAHGTDTQYF
TRBJ2-7	.	TRBV7-2	.	TGTGCCAGCAGCTTAGCCCTCGAGCAGTACTTC	CASSLALEQYF
TRBJ2-1	.	TRBV29-1	TRBD1	TGCAGCGTGGGACAGGGAGGGGATGAGCAGTTCTTC	CSVGQGGDEQFF
TRBJ2-3	once	TRBV27	.	TGTGCCAGCAGCCTAGTTTTCACAGATACGCAGTATTTT	CASSLVFTDTQYF
TRBJ2-3	.	TRBV11-2	.	TGTGCCAGCAGCTTAGGAGTTAGCGGAGGCACAGATACGCAGTATTTT	CASSLGVSGGTDTQYF
TRBJ2-1	.	TRBV5-1	TRBD2	TGCGCCAGCAGCTTGTTGAGCGGGAGCTCCTACAATGAGCAGTTCTTC	CASSLLSGSSYNEQFF
TRBJ1-4	.	TRBV5-6	.	TGTGCCAGCAGCTTGCCGGGTCCGGGGGAAAAACTGTTTTTT	CASSLPGPGEKLFF
TRBJ2-2	.	TRBV5-1	.	TGCGCCAGCACCGCCAGGACGAACACCGGGGAGCTGTTTTTT	CASTARTNTGELFF
TRBJ2-2	.	TRBV11-3	.	TGTGCCAGCAGCTTAGCTGTGGGAGTATCGGGGGAGCTGTTTTTT	CASSLAVGVSGELFF
TRBJ1-2	.	TRBV27	.	TGTGCCAGCACCTCCCTGGGGAGAGGACGGGGCTACACCTTC	CASTSLGRGRGYTF
TRBJ2-4	.	TRBV29-1	.	TGCAGCGTTGTAGGGACTGACCTCCTAGCCAAAAACATTCAGTACTTC	CSVVGTDLLAKNIQYF
TRBJ2-7	.	TRBV16	.	TGTGCCAGCAGCCCAGAATACGAGCAGTACTTC	CASSPEYEQYF
TRBJ1-1	once	TRBV5-1	TRBD1	TGCGCCAGCAGCCAGGGGACAGGATCGAACACTGAAGCTTTCTTT	CASSQGTGSNTEAFF
TRBJ2-1	.	TRBV7-2	.	TGTGCCAGCAACCCCGGGGGGAGGGGGGGAAATGAGCAGTTCTTC	CASNPGGRGGNEQFF
TRBJ1-5	.	TRBV28	TRBD1	TGTGCCAGCAGCCGCCCGACAGGGGTGTTCAATCAGCCCCAGCATTTT	CASSRPTGVFNQPQHF
TRBJ2-1	once	TRBV30	TRBD2	TGTGCCTGGGCCGGGACTAGCGGTTACAATGAGCAGTTCTTC	CAWAGTSGYNEQFF
TRBJ2-3	.	TRBV18	TRBD2	TGTGCCAGCTCACCCATAACTAGCGGGGCAACAGATACGCAGTATTTT	CASSPITSGATDTQYF
TRBJ2-3	.	TRBV7-9	.	TGTGCCAGCTCATCAGGGCTAGCCTACTCGAGGTGGGGGGCAGATACGCAGTATTTT	CASSSGLAYSRWGADTQYF
TRBJ2-3	.	TRBV7-9	TRBD1	TGTGCCAGCAGCGTCGGGACAGGGAGCACAGATACGCAGTATTTT	CASSVGTGSTDTQYF
TRBJ2-1	.	TRBV7-2	TRBD2	TGTGCCAGCAGCCCCACTGGTCGGGGAGGGCCCTACAATGAGCAGTTCTTC	CASSPTGRGGPYNEQFF
TRBJ2-7	.	TRBV15	.	TGTGCCACCCAAGAGGGCCTGAACTACGAGCAGTACTTC	CATQEGLNYEQYF
TRBJ2-7	.	TRBV5-4	TRBD2	TGTGCCAGCAGGACTAGCGGCTCCTACGAGCAGTACTTC	CASRTSGSYEQYF
TRBJ2-7	.	TRBV6-6	TRBD1	TGTGCCAGCAGTTACTCCAGGGGGCCAGGAGGGTACGAGCAGTACTTC	CASSYSRGPGGYEQYF
TRBJ1-2	.	TRBV5-4	.	TGTGCCAGCAGCTTCGGGGGGGTTAACTATGGCTACACCTTC	CASSFGGVNYGYTF
TRBJ2-7	.	TRBV27	TRBD1	TGTGCCAGCTGGGACAGGGGTTACGAGCAGTACTTC	CASWDRGYEQYF
TRBJ2-1	.	TRBV7-8	.	TGTGCCAGCAGCTTAGAGCGCGGGAAGCAGTTCTTC	CASSLERGKQFF
TRBJ2-2	.	TRBV5-1	TRBD1	TGCGCCAGCAGCTTGTCGGGACAGGGGGCCGGGGAGCTGTTTTTT	CASSLSGQGAGELFF
TRBJ2-5	.	TRBV25-1	.	TGTGCCAGCAGTGAAGGCGGAGGGGGGGAAGAGACCCAGTACTTC	CASSEGGGGEETQYF
TRBJ2-7	.	TRBV11-3	.	TGTGCCAGCAGCTTAGATCCAAGCAAGCAGTACTTC	CASSLDPSKQYF
TRBJ1-4	.	TRBV11-2	TRBD1	TGTGCCAGCAGCCTGGGGACAGGGCTAAATGAAAAACTGTTTTTT	CASSLGTGLNEKLFF
TRBJ2-5	.	TRBV27	.	TGTGCCAGCAGGAGACACGGCCAAGAGACCCAGTACTTC	CASRRHGQETQYF
TRBJ1-5	.	TRBV27	.	TGTGCCAGCAGTTTCGGGGGGAATCAGCCCCAGCATTTT	CASSFGGNQPQHF
TRBJ2-5	once	TRBV7-6	TRBD1	TGTGCCAGCAGCTACCGGACAGGGCAAGAGACCCAGTACTTC	CASSYRTGQETQYF
TRBJ2-7	.	TRBV27	TRBD2	TGTGCCAGCAGACTAGCGGGAGCCCCCTACGAGCAGTACTTC	CASRLAGAPYEQYF